The text below deals with one T cell receptor beta chain. The entry originates in a study of cytomegalovirus exposure and HLA in healthy donors. The PCR had 60 Vbeta and 13 Jbeta primers. Profiling relied on immunoSEQ multiplex PCR, and the TCRdb table lists in-frame clones only, not all of them. The sample includes approximately 77,000 clones, roughly 80% of them seen just once. Trimming cost V 4 bases and J 8 bases; bases outside gene matches: 14. The CDR3 is 17 amino acids. The germline CDR1 and CDR2 sequences are MDHEN and SYDVKM. Sequenced input: PBMCs. This chain uses TRBV28 with TRBJ2-1; TRBD2 matches 10 bases. This TCR derives from a man in his forties in good health and CMV-seronegative. CDR3 DNA: TGTGCCAGCAGTTCTCCTAGCGGGAGCAAGGGAGTCGATGAGCAGTTCTTC. This gives the protein CASSSPSGSKGVDEQFF.